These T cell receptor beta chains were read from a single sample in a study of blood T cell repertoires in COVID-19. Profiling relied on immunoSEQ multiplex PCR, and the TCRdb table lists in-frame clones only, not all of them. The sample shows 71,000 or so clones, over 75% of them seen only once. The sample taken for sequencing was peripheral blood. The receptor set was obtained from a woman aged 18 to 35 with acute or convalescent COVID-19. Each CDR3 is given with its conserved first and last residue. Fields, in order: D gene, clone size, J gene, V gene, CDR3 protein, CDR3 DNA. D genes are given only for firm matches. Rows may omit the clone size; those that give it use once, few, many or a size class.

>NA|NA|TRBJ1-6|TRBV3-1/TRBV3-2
CASSQGSPAYNSPLHF
TGTGCCAGCAGCCAAGGTAGCCCCGCCTATAATTCACCCCTCCACTTT
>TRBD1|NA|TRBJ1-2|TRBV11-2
CASSQDRVGGYTF
TGTGCCAGCAGCCAAGACAGGGTTGGTGGCTACACCTTC
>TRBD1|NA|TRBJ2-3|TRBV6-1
CASSEIIGQGSDTQYF
TGTGCCAGCAGTGAAATTATCGGACAGGGGTCGGATACGCAGTATTTT
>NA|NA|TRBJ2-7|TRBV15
CATSRDSSYEQYF
TGTGCCACCAGCAGAGATAGCTCCTACGAGCAGTACTTC
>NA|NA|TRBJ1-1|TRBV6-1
CASSEQGPANTEAFF
TGTGCCAGCAGTGAACAGGGCCCTGCGAACACTGAAGCTTTCTTT
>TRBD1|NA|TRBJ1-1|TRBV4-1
CASSQATGVKNTEAFF
TGCGCCAGCAGCCAAGCCACAGGGGTAAAGAACACTGAAGCTTTCTTT
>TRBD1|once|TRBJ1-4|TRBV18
CASSHGQGAANEKLFF
TGTGCCAGCTCCCATGGACAGGGGGCGGCTAATGAAAAACTGTTTTTT
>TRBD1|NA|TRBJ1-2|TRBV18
CASSVGQSDYGYTF
TGTGCCAGCTCAGTGGGACAGAGCGACTATGGCTACACCTTC
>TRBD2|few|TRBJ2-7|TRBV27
CASSFGLAYEQYF
TGTGCCAGCAGTTTTGGACTAGCCTACGAGCAGTACTTC
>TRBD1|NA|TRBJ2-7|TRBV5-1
CASATTGTGDYEQYF
TGCGCCAGCGCAACTACCGGGACAGGGGACTACGAGCAGTACTTC
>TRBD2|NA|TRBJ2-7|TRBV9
CASSVGRAGAHEQYF
TGTGCCAGCAGCGTAGGGCGGGCGGGAGCCCACGAGCAGTACTTC
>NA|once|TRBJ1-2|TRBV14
CASSREDRDGVYGYTF
TGTGCCAGCAGCCGAGAAGACCGCGACGGAGTCTATGGCTACACCTTC
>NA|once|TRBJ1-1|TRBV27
CASSLFAGLNTEAFF
TGTGCCAGCAGTTTATTCGCAGGGCTGAACACTGAAGCTTTCTTT
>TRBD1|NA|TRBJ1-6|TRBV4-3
CASSQGQGANSPLHF
TGCGCCAGCAGCCAGGGACAGGGGGCGAATTCACCCCTCCACTTT
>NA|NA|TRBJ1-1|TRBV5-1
CASSQATVNTEAFF
TGCGCCAGCAGCCAGGCAACAGTAAACACTGAAGCTTTCTTT
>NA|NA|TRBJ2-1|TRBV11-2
CASSLGSLRSVKSYEQFF
TGTGCCAGCAGCTTGGGGAGTCTAAGGAGTGTAAAGAGTTACGAGCAGTTCTTC
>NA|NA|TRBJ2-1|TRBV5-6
CASSLVWANNEQFF
TGTGCCAGCAGCTTGGTTTGGGCTAACAATGAGCAGTTCTTC
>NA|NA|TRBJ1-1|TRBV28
CASSFSGAGNTEAFF
TGTGCCAGCAGTTTTAGCGGGGCAGGGAACACTGAAGCTTTCTTT
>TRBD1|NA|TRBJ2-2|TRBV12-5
CASGLNDRGLFF
TGTGCTAGTGGTTTGAACGACAGGGGGCTGTTTTTT
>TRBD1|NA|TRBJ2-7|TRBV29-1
CSVRQARDSKTYEQYF
TGCAGCGTCCGACAGGCCCGGGACAGCAAAACCTACGAGCAGTACTTC
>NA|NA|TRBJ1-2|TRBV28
CASRRPGQAYGYTF
TGTGCCAGCAGGCGTCCGGGACAAGCCTATGGCTACACCTTC
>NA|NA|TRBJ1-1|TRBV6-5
CASSYSGGSVGTEAFF
TGTGCCAGCAGTTACTCGGGGGGATCAGTTGGTACTGAAGCTTTCTTT
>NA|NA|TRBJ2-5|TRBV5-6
CASSLDFRYSETQYF
TGTGCCAGCAGCCTTGATTTCCGCTATTCGGAGACCCAGTACTTC
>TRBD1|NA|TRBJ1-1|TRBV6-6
CASSPYPGQGKNTEAFF
TGTGCCAGCAGTCCATATCCGGGACAGGGAAAGAACACTGAAGCTTTCTTT
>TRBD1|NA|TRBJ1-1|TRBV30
CAWSRQGWTEAFF
TGTGCCTGGAGTAGACAGGGGTGGACTGAAGCTTTCTTT
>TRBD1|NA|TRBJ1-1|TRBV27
CASTPRQGAEAFF
TGTGCCAGCACCCCGAGACAGGGCGCTGAAGCTTTCTTT
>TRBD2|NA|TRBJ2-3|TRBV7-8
CASSSYSGGSTDTQYF
TGTGCCAGCAGCTCCTATAGCGGGGGGAGCACAGATACGCAGTATTTT
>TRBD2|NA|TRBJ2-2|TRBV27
CASSLGGTGELFF
TGTGCCAGCAGTTTGGGGGGGACCGGGGAGCTGTTTTTT
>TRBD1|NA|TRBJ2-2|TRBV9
CASSPTGQTNTGELFF
TGTGCCAGCAGTCCGACGGGACAGACTAACACCGGGGAGCTGTTTTTT
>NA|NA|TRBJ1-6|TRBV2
CASSGPRSSPLHF
TGTGCCAGCAGTGGGCCAAGGAGTTCACCCCTCCACTTT
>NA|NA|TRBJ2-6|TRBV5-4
CASSLMSSGANVLTF
TGTGCCAGCAGCTTGATGAGCTCTGGGGCCAACGTCCTGACTTTC
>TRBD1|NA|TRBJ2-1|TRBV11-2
CASSVGIRDSSYNEQFF
TGTGCCAGCAGCGTCGGGATCCGGGACAGTTCATACAATGAGCAGTTCTTC
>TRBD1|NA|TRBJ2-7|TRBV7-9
CASSPMDRGTPYEQYF
TGTGCCAGCAGCCCTATGGACAGGGGGACACCCTACGAGCAGTACTTC
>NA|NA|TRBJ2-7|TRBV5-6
CASSLAFRQGAHEQYF
TGTGCCAGCAGCTTGGCTTTCCGTCAGGGTGCCCACGAGCAGTACTTC
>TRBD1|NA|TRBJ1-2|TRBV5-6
CASSLGDRFNYGYTF
TGTGCCAGCAGCTTGGGGGACAGGTTCAACTATGGCTACACCTTC
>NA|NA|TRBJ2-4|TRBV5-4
CASSLAGAENIQYF
TGTGCCAGCAGCTTGGCAGGGGCCGAAAACATTCAGTACTTC
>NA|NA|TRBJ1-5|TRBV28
CASSLTGARNQPQHF
TGTGCCAGCAGTTTGACTGGGGCTCGGAATCAGCCCCAGCATTTT
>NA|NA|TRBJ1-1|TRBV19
CASSTQGLVAEAFF
TGTGCCAGTAGTACCCAGGGCCTGGTGGCTGAAGCTTTCTTT
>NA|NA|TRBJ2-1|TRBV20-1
CSARLDDEQFF
TGCAGTGCTAGATTAGATGATGAGCAGTTCTTC
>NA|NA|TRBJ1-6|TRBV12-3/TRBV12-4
CASTPGWDSPLHF
TGTGCCAGCACCCCAGGGTGGGATTCACCCCTCCACTTT
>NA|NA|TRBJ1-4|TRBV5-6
CASSLNVGSNEKLFF
TGTGCCAGCAGCTTGAACGTGGGGAGTAATGAAAAACTGTTTTTT
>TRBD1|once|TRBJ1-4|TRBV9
CASSAGTGDTNEKLFF
TGTGCCAGCAGCGCGGGGACAGGGGATACTAATGAAAAACTGTTTTTT
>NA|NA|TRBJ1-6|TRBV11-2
CASSYGQNNSPLHF
TGTGCCAGCAGCTACGGACAGAATAATTCACCCCTCCACTTT
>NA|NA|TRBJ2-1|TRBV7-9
CASSLVAGKRGYNEQFF
TGTGCCAGCAGCTTAGTTGCGGGGAAGAGAGGCTACAATGAGCAGTTCTTC